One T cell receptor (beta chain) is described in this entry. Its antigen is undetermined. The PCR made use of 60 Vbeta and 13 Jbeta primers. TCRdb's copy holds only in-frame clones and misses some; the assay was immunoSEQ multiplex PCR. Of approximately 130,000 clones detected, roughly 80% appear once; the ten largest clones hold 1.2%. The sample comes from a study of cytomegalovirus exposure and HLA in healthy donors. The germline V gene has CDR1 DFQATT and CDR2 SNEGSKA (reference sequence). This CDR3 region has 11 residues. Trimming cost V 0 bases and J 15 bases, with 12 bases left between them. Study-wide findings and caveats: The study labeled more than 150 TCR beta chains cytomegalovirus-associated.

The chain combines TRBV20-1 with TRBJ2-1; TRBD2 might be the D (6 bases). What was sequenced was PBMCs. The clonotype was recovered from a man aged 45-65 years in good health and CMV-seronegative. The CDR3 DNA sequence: TGCAGTGCTAGAGATACAGCGGGTCTGTTCTTC. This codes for CSARDTAGLFF.